The subject of this entry is one TCR beta chain. Its antigen is unknown. Base quality data are lacking; no much larger clone is found one base away. This entry comes from a study of blood T cell repertoires in COVID-19 (TCRdb year 2020). At the level of the whole study: Samples from collaborators originated in the United States, Italy and Spain and spanned both the acute and convalescent phases of COVID-19. The prospective study material was composed of cDNA or gDNA derived from T cells, B-cell-depleted T cells, or PBMCs. Deeply sampled blood TCRbeta repertoires from subjects exposed to, actively infected with, or recovered from COVID-19 were included in the dataset. The repertoires were released in a freely available public database intended as a resource for research on the immune response to SARS-CoV-2. The samples were drawn from the first 160 participants of the ongoing ImmuneRACE study and from 1,254 subjects provided by 6 global collaborators. Nearly every sample came with metadata listing a de-identified subject ID, COVID-19 status, age in years and sex. Where HLA class I and class II types were available, the types were taken from metadata supplied by the sample provider, not from assay-based typing. General study outcomes and caveats: The quantity of clinical and demographic metadata differed by source and by participant and was supplied without curation.

TCRbeta CDR3 regions were amplified from genomic DNA using the immunoSEQ Assay, a bias-controlled multiplex PCR. Per the source publication's procedure: Nucleated cell counts per sample were estimated from amplification of reference gene primers within the assay. Sequence reads were collapsed and filtered to measure the absolute abundance of every unique TCRbeta CDR3 rearrangement. For each sample, productive Simpson clonality was calculated by taking the square root of Simpson's diversity index across productive rearrangements. The table was pulled from immuneACCESS by TCRdb, which kept in-frame rearrangements only. Such tables lose some clones; where checked, under half of the loss comes from unresolved V genes, and the rest has no known cause. V and J calls and clone size are given by that table; D and trimming were obtained from the DNA. The sample contains around 140,000 clones, about 90% of them found a single time. Approximately 10% of the sample is held by the ten biggest clonotypes.

Participants in the prospective study were enrolled through a virtual design, were aged about 18 to 90 years, and lived in under 25 United States geographic areas. Cohort assignment in the prospective study relied on participant-reported clinical history from a screening survey and a study questionnaire. Recovered participants in ImmuneRACE Cohort 3 were defined by two consecutive negative NP/OP PCR tests, clearance by a healthcare professional, or resolution of symptoms. Each participant in the prospective study had whole blood, serum and a nasopharyngeal or oropharyngeal swab collected by mobile phlebotomists. Participants in the prospective study had the option to provide additional blood draws and questionnaires over an approximately 2-month period. Before DNA extraction, blood samples from the prospective study were shipped at room temperature or frozen. Taken from the germline V gene (reference sequence), the CDR1 and CDR2 loops are MNHEY and SMNVEV. Here V drops 5 bases and J drops 2 bases, and the junction holds 5 bases not matched to any gene. The CDR3 spans 14 residues, from the cysteine through the phenylalanine. Just CDR3 DNA is preserved here, 42 bases in frame from base 1.

The receptor chain draws on TRBV27 and TRBJ2-7; TRBD1 matches 8 bases in the middle. Sequenced: PBMCs or T cells enriched from blood (not recorded which). The source of this sequence is a man aged 55-75 years who had recovered from COVID-19. The CDR3 in this case is CASSLGTGAYEQYF. The DNA sequence is as follows: TGTGCCAGCAGTCTCGGGACAGGAGCCTACGAGCAGTACTTC.